This section outlines one T cell receptor beta chain sequence together with its context. Germline V gives CDR1 MNHNS, CDR2 SASEGT. V shed 7 bases and J 3 bases; nucleotides not matched to a gene: 11. The CDR3 spans 16 residues. This specimen comes from a study of T cells in Graves' hyperthyroidism and ophthalmopathy. Whole-study context: The initial diagnosis was the point when peripheral blood was collected, ahead of any treatment.

TCR beta CDR3 regions were amplified from RNA. Using the HTBI primer set, a first-round RT-PCR was run on the TCR CDR3. In TCRdb, the multiplex PCR reads were re-called with MiXCR into one record per CDR3 protein. The repertoire consists of roughly 520,000 distinct CDR3 sequences, with around 24% occurring once and the leading ten covering 10% to 12%. The chain joins TRBV6-1 to TRBJ1-5, with 8 nucleotides matching TRBD1. Sequenced input: blood. The clonotype comes from a woman in her twenties or thirties with Graves' ophthalmopathy. CDR3 region: CASNPQGDLINQPQHF. The CDR3 region has the DNA TGTGCCAGCAACCCACAGGGGGATCTTATCAATCAGCCCCAGCATTTT.